Each of the 28 T cell receptor beta chains below was sequenced from the same sample in a study of T cells in Graves' hyperthyroidism and ophthalmopathy. Regions amplified from RNA transcripts were the TCR beta CDR3 regions. During a first-round RT-PCR of the TCR CDR3, the HTBI primer set was used. TCRdb reprocessed the multiplex PCR reads via MiXCR and lists one record per CDR3 protein. This sample has hundreds of thousands of distinct CDR3 sequences, with about a fifth found just once. Sequencing was done on a sample of blood. Receptor source: a man aged 25 to 40 with Graves' ophthalmopathy.

This clonotype was observed many times. This sequence joins TRBV7-9 and TRBJ1-1; D is perhaps TRBD1 (6 bases). The CDR3 sequence is 16 residues long. The V and J ends lost 4 bases and 0 bases respectively, with 15 bases between them. Germline V gives CDR1 SEHNR, CDR2 FQNEAQ (reference sequence). The CDR3 loop is CASSSATGPMNTEAFF. The CDR3 region has the DNA TGTGCCAGCAGCTCGGCGACAGGCCCAATGAACACTGAAGCTTTCTTT.

The chain recombines TRBV9 with TRBJ2-7, with 7 positions matching TRBD1. The DNA end is more similar to TRBJ2-1, so the J call may be wrong. Germline V gene lookup returns CDR1 SGDLS and CDR2 YYNGEE. The CDR3 is made up of 14 amino acids. CDR3: CASSVGEGGGEQFF. Here the CDR3 DNA reads TGTGCCAGCAGCGTAGGCGAAGGGGGCGGCGAGCAGTTCTTC.

V is TRBV28 and J is TRBJ1-2; possible D gene TRBD1, 6 bases. Per germline, CDR1 MDHEN and CDR2 SYDVKM. V shed 4 bases and J shed 7 bases, with 16 bases lying between them. This CDR3 has 14 amino acids. The DNA of the CDR3 is TGTGCCAGCAGTTACCAGGGGACCAAGGCTGGCTACACCTTC. It specifies CASSYQGTKAGYTF.

The chain combines TRBV20-1 with TRBJ2-5; D is ambiguous. CDR1 and CDR2 (germline): DFQATT, SNEGSKA (reference sequence). V shed 1 base and J shed 4 bases, with 13 bases lying between them. The CDR3 is 14 amino acids. CDR3 bases: TGCAGTGCTAGAGGATATCATGCGGCAGAGACCCAGTACTTC. Protein: CSARGYHAAETQYF.

This clonotype was detected a few times. In DNA form, the CDR3 reads TGCAGTGCTAGTGACGGCAATAACTATGGCTACACCTTC. Its translation: CSASDGNNYGYTF. The rearrangement links TRBV20-1 to TRBJ1-2, with D unresolved. CDR1 and CDR2 from the germline V gene are DFQATT and SNEGSKA (reference sequence). This CDR3 has 13 residues. Trimming left V 3 bases short and J 1 base short, with 9 bases between.

This clonotype was counted between two and nine times. The chain joins TRBV7-2 to TRBJ2-2; 11 bases are shared with TRBD1. This CDR3 region has 17 residues. V was clipped by 4 bases and J by 4 bases; unmatched bases: 8. CDR1 is SGHTA, CDR2 FQGNSA, per germline. The CDR3 here is CASSSDPGTGGTGELFF. CDR3 bases: TGTGCCAGCAGCTCGGACCCCGGGACAGGGGGCACCGGGGAGCTGTTTTTT. Looking up the rest from reference TRBV7-2 and TRBJ2-2 gives the full variable domain: GAGVSQSPSNKVTEKGKDVELRCDPISGHTALYWYRQSLGQGLEFLIYFQGNSAPDKSGLPSDRFSAERTGGSVSTLTIQRTQQEDSAVYLCASSSDPGTGGTGELFFGEGSRLTVL.

This clonotype was seen many times. The rearrangement uses TRBV30 and TRBJ1-1; D perhaps matches TRBD1 (6 bases). The V end lost 5 bases, the J end lost 3 bases, and 13 bases lay between the germline ends. Germline CDR1 is GTSNPN and CDR2 is SVGIG (reference sequence). This CDR3 region has 13 residues. CDR3 DNA: TGTGCCTGGTCCAGGGGCGCGGACACTGAAGCTTTCTTT. Translated, it gives CAWSRGADTEAFF. The full variable domain, rest sourced from reference TRBV30 and TRBJ1-1, is SQTIHQWPATLVQPVGSPLSLECTVEGTSNPNLYWYRQAAGRGLQLLFYSVGIGQISSEVPQNLSASRPQDRQFILSSKKLLLSDSGFYLCAWSRGADTEAFFGQGTRLTVV.

This clonotype was observed a few times. This chain joins TRBV18 and TRBJ2-2, with TRBD2 as a possible D gene (5 bases). Germline loops: CDR1 KGHSH, CDR2 LQKENI. V lost 2 bases to trimming and J lost 2 bases, with 12 bases between them. The CDR3 length is 16 residues. CDR3 nucleotides: TGTGCCAGCTCACCAAGGTGGGAGAGCAACACCGGGGAGCTGTTTTTT. It specifies CASSPRWESNTGELFF.

The sample holds a few counts of this clonotype. DNA of the CDR3: TGTGCCAGCAGTGGTTCCGATGGGTTCGACTATGGCTACACCTTC. It is translated as CASSGSDGFDYGYTF. The chain combines TRBV6-1 with TRBJ1-2; D is undetermined. The CDR3 loop spans 15 amino acids. Trimming took 4 bases from V and 3 from J, leaving 15 bases between them. Per germline, CDR1 MNHNS and CDR2 SASEGT.

There are a few counts of this clonotype. This rearrangement joins TRBV27 to TRBJ2-5; 11 nucleotides match TRBD1. Germline V gene sequence: CDR1 MNHEY, CDR2 SMNVEV (reference sequence). This CDR3 spans 15 amino acids. The V segment lost 9 bases and the J segment 4 bases; nucleotides outside the gene matches: 10. This CDR3 reads CASGDWDRGSETQYF. The DNA for the CDR3 is TGTGCCAGTGGAGACTGGGACAGGGGGTCAGAGACCCAGTACTTC.

V usage is TRBV11-2 and J usage is TRBJ2-2; 11 bases match TRBD1. CDR3 size: 17 residues. Germline assignment: CDR1 SGHAT and CDR2 FQNNGV. V dropped 6 bases and J dropped 4; count of bases not matched to a gene: 10. The CDR3, as DNA: TGTGCCAGCAGTAAAATTACCGGGACAGGGGGCACCGGGGAGCTGTTTTTT. It is translated as CASSKITGTGGTGELFF.

At least ten counts were recorded for this clonotype. V and J are TRBV28 and TRBJ1-6, with 7 bases lining up with TRBD1. Germline V gene data show CDR1 as MDHEN and CDR2 as SYDVKM. V lost 3 bases to trimming and J lost 8 bases; unmatched junction nucleotides: 7. This CDR3 has 15 residues. DNA of the CDR3: TGTGCCAGCAGTTTTATCACAGGGGATGATTCACCCCTCCACTTT. Translated, it gives CASSFITGDDSPLHF.

This clonotype occurred a few times. The rearrangement joins TRBV6-5 to TRBJ2-7, with D perhaps assigned TRBD1 or TRBD2 (5 bases each). CDR3 length: 16 residues. Trimming stripped 0 bases from V and 4 bases from J, with 16 bases between. Germline assignment: CDR1 MNHEY and CDR2 SVGAGI. The CDR3 DNA reads as TGTGCCAGCAGTTACTCCTCTTCCTTGGGGGTTTACGAGCAGTACTTC. The encoded protein is CASSYSSSLGVYEQYF.

This clonotype was found many times. In DNA, the CDR3 is TGTGCCAGCAGCTTAGGGACTAGCGGCCTCAGGGATACGCAGTATTTT. It specifies CASSLGTSGLRDTQYF. V and J are TRBV11-3 and TRBJ2-3; 10 nucleotides match TRBD2. Germline values: CDR1 SGHNT, CDR2 YENEEA. V shed 1 base, J shed 6 bases, and the junction held 7 bases outside the gene matches. The CDR3 length is 16 residues.

About this clonotype: A junction end diverges from the germline sequence, so it may reflect a read error. This rearrangement joins TRBV13 to TRBJ2-2, with D perhaps matching TRBD2 (5 bases). Germline V CDR1 and CDR2: PRHDT, FYEKMQ (reference sequence). The CDR3 runs to 16 residues. CDR3 sequence: CASSLGAAENTGELFF. DNA for the CDR3: TGCGCCAGCAGCTTGGGAGCTGCGGAGAACACCGGGGAGCTGTTTTTT.

The rearrangement links TRBV4-2 to TRBJ2-4; 7 positions agree with TRBD1. Germline values: CDR1 LGHNA, CDR2 YNFKEQ. The CDR3 is made up of 20 amino acids. Trimming at V came to 0 bases and at J to 0 bases, leaving 14 bases not matched to a gene. CDR3 in DNA: TGTGCCAGCAGCCAAGATAGGGACAGTTCAGGTCTATTAGCCAAAAACATTCAGTACTTC. Amino acids: CASSQDRDSSGLLAKNIQYF.

This clonotype has a single count. V usage is TRBV11-1 and J usage is TRBJ2-5; 10 positions agree with TRBD1. CDR3 size: 15 residues. V was clipped by 1 base and J by 3 bases; unmatched bases: 2. The germline gives CDR1 SGHAT, CDR2 FQDESV (reference sequence). The DNA for the CDR3 is TGTGCCAGCAGCTTAGTGGGACAGGGGAAAGAGACCCAGTACTTC. The encoded protein is CASSLVGQGKETQYF.

This clonotype has just a few counts. The V and J genes are TRBV28 and TRBJ2-3; D is uncertain. The germline gives CDR1 MDHEN, CDR2 SYDVKM. The CDR3 covers 15 residues. V was trimmed by 5 bases and J by 4 bases, leaving 16 bases between them. Here the CDR3 DNA reads TGTGCCAGCAGTGGATGGGGTGATATCGCAGATACGCAGTATTTT. Protein product: CASSGWGDIADTQYF.

There are a few counts of this clonotype. The V gene is TRBV28, the J gene TRBJ1-5; D may be TRBD1 (6 bases). The CDR3 totals 14 residues. Germline values: CDR1 MDHEN, CDR2 SYDVKM. The CDR3 spells CGESGADSNQPQHF. CDR3 DNA sequence: TGTGGGGAATCAGGGGCGGATAGCAATCAGCCCCAGCATTTT. Full variable domain (outside the CDR3, taken from reference TRBV28 and TRBJ1-5): DVKVTQSSRYLVKRTGEKVFLECVQDMDHENMFWYRQDPGLGLRLIYFSYDVKMKEKGDIPEGYSVSREKKERFSLILESASTNQTSMYLCGESGADSNQPQHFGDGTRLSIL.

This clonotype was seen more than once but under ten times. CDR3 residues: CAANYPGNEKLFF. The DNA of the CDR3 is TGTGCCGCCAATTACCCGGGTAATGAAAAACTGTTTTTT. The chain carries TRBV6-5 and TRBJ1-4; D not certain. Germline values: CDR1 MNHEY, CDR2 SVGAGI. CDR3 length: 13 residues. Trimming stripped 11 bases from V and 4 bases from J, with 14 bases between.

This clonotype appeared many times. This chain links TRBV30 with TRBJ2-5; D gene unclear. The CDR3 consists of 15 residues. Germline V gives CDR1 GTSNPN, CDR2 SVGIG (reference sequence). V was trimmed by 0 bases and J by 5 bases, leaving 16 bases between them. This CDR3 reads CAWSVAHKGRETQYF. DNA for the CDR3: TGTGCCTGGAGTGTAGCGCACAAAGGTCGGGAGACCCAGTACTTC.

This clonotype has more than one count but fewer than ten. This rearrangement joins TRBV14 to TRBJ2-7, with a weak D call TRBD2 (6 bases). The CDR3 covers 16 residues. Germline CDR1 SGHDN, CDR2 FVKESK. Trimming removed 4 bases at V and 3 bases at J, with 19 bases between. Here the CDR3 DNA reads TGTGCCAGCAGCCCGCAGGGACTGGGGTTTGGCTACGAGCAGTACTTC. Encoded protein: CASSPQGLGFGYEQYF. Complete variable domain (other parts from reference TRBV14 and TRBJ2-7): EAGVTQFPSHSVIEKGQTVTLRCDPISGHDNLYWYRRVMGKEIKFLLHFVKESKQDESGMPNNRFLAERTGGTYSTLKVQPAELEDSGVYFCASSPQGLGFGYEQYFGPGTRLTVT.

This clonotype was recorded many times. This chain joins TRBV12-3 or TRBV12-4 and TRBJ2-4, with no clear D. This CDR3 spans 13 amino acids. Trimming shortened V by 3 bases and J by 5 bases, and 8 bases separated the two germline ends. The DNA of the CDR3 is TGTGCCAGCAGTTTGAGCCCGGAAAACATTCAGTACTTC. Translation: CASSLSPENIQYF.

This clonotype has just a few counts. The chain has TRBV6-2 or TRBV6-3 and TRBJ2-3; D is undetermined. Trimming shortened V by 2 bases and J by 2 bases, and 20 bases separated the two germline ends. Germline assignment: CDR1 MNHEY and CDR2 SVGEGT. This CDR3 has 18 amino acids. The CDR3 sequence is CASSYRVLDGSFTDTQYF. CDR3 nucleotide sequence: TGTGCCAGCAGTTACCGCGTCCTGGACGGATCATTCACAGATACGCAGTATTTT.

This clonotype was observed a handful of times. The rearrangement uses TRBV20-1 and TRBJ1-2, with 12 bases lining up with TRBD1. Germline CDR1 is DFQATT and CDR2 is SNEGSKA (reference sequence). J gave up 8 bases and V 5 bases, and 9 bases lay outside the gene matches. CDR3 length: 14 residues. The CDR3 protein is CSALTGQGARGYTF. The CDR3 DNA sequence: TGCAGTGCTTTGACGGGACAGGGGGCGCGGGGCTACACCTTC.

CDR3 amino acids: CASEGPSNQPQHF. The CDR3 DNA reads TGTGCCAGCGAGGGGCCTAGCAATCAGCCCCAGCATTTT. The chain uses TRBV28 and TRBJ1-5, with D possibly TRBD1 on 5 matching bases. Trimming shortened V by 8 bases and J by 0 bases, and 8 bases separated the two germline ends. The CDR3 length is 13 residues. Germline V gives CDR1 MDHEN, CDR2 SYDVKM.

The V and J genes are TRBV20-1 and TRBJ2-7; D possibly matches TRBD1 or TRBD2 (5 bases each). Trimming shortened V by 3 bases and J by 6 bases, and 12 bases separated the two germline ends. The germline V gene encodes CDR1 DFQATT and CDR2 SNEGSKA (reference sequence). CDR3 size: 12 residues. The CDR3: CSASSRAGEQYF. CDR3 in DNA: TGCAGTGCTAGCAGCAGGGCGGGCGAGCAGTACTTC.

V gene TRBV20-1 combines with J gene TRBJ2-1, with 8 bases that match TRBD2. The V gene end was trimmed by 5 bases and the J gene end by 3 bases; junction bases not matched to a gene: 12. Germline values: CDR1 DFQATT, CDR2 SNEGSKA (reference sequence). CDR3 length: 16 amino acids. The CDR3 DNA reads as TGCAGTGCTGACATTACAGGGACTAGGCTCTACAATGAGCAGTTCTTC. Amino acids: CSADITGTRLYNEQFF.